The T cell receptor (beta chain) described here comes from a study of T-cell reconstitution after alpha-beta-depleted transplantation in children. This clonotype turned up a few times. The CDR3 has 13 amino acids. With 5 bases clipped from V and 15 bases from J, the junction kept 11 bases outside the gene matches. Germline CDR1 is SEHNR and CDR2 is FQNEAQ (reference sequence). Unique molecular identifiers were built into the TCRbeta library. TCRdb itself ran the PCR reads through MiXCR, one entry per CDR3 protein. The sample records a few hundred thousand distinct CDR3 sequences, approximately 10% being singletons.

The specimen was PBMCs from the stem cell graft donor, collected from the stem cell graft. The clonotype was recovered from a human donor who donated a stem cell graft to a child with acute lymphoblastic leukemia. J is TRBJ2-1 and V is TRBV7-9; 9 bases agree with TRBD2. This chain's CDR3 is CASSPAREGSSFF. CDR3 DNA sequence: TGTGCCAGCAGCCCCGCGCGGGAGGGATCCTCGTTCTTC.